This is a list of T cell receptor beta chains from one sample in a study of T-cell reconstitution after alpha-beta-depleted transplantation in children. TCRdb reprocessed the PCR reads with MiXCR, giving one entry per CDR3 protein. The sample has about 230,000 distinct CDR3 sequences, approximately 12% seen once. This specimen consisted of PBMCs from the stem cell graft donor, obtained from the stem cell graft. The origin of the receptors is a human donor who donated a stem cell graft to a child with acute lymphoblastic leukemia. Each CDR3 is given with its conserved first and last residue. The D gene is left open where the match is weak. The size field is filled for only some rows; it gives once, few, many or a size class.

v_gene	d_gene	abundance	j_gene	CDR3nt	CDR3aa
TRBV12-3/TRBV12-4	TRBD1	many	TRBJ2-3	TGTGCCAGCAGTTTTACCAGGGGGCGGACAGATACGCAGTATTTT	CASSFTRGRTDTQYF
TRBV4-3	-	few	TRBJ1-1	TGCGCCAGCAGCCTCCCGACGGTCCCCATGAACACTGAAGCTTTCTTT	CASSLPTVPMNTEAFF
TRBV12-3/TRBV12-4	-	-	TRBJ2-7	TGTGCCAGCAGTCCCCCAAACCGGGGGCTTCCCTACGAGCAGTACTTC	CASSPPNRGLPYEQYF
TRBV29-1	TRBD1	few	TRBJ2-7	TGCAGCGTTTGGTTGACAGGGTTAAGGTACGAGCAGTACTTC	CSVWLTGLRYEQYF
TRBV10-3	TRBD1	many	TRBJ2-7	TGTGCCATCAGTTTGACAGGGGAAGTCGACGAGCAGTACTTC	CAISLTGEVDEQYF
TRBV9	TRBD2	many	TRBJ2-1	TGTGCCAGCAGCGACCCGGGACTAGGCCATGAGCAGTTCTTC	CASSDPGLGHEQFF
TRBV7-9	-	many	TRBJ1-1	TGTGCCAGCAGCGGCATAGGCCCGATGAACACTGAAGCTTTCTTT	CASSGIGPMNTEAFF
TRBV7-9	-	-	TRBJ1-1	TGTGCCAGCAGCTCTTCCGGGGGCGCTGAAGCTTTCTTT	CASSSSGGAEAFF
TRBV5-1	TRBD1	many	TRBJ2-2	TGCGCCAGCAGCCTGACAGGGGAAATCACCGGGGAGCTGTTTTTT	CASSLTGEITGELFF
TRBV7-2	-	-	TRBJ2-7	TGTGCCAGCAGCATGCAGACAGCAGCCTACGAGCAGTACTTC	CASSMQTAAYEQYF
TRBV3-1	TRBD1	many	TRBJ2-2	TGTGCCAGCAGACACGACAGGGTTCGGAACACCGGGGAGCTGTTTTTT	CASRHDRVRNTGELFF
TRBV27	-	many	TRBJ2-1	TGTGCCAGCAGCCTCGGTGGGGCTGTTGAGCAGTTCTTC	CASSLGGAVEQFF
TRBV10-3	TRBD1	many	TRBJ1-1	TGTGCCATCAGTGAACAGGGGTGGGAAGCTTTCTTT	CAISEQGWEAFF
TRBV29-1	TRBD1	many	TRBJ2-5	TGCAGCACCGCGGGGACAGGCCAAGAGACCCAGTACTTC	CSTAGTGQETQYF
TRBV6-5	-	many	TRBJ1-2	TGTGCCAGCAGTTACTCCGGGGGTCTCTATGGCTACACCTTC	CASSYSGGLYGYTF
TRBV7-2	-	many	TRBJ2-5	TGTGCCAGCACCGTGCCAACGGGGGTACAAGAGACCCAGTACTTC	CASTVPTGVQETQYF
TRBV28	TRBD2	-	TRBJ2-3	TGTGCCAGCAGTTTATTGGGGCTAGCGGGGGACTATACGCAGTATTTT	CASSLLGLAGDYTQYF
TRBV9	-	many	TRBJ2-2	TGTGCCAGCAGCGTCGGTTTCGGCACCGGGGAGCTGTTTTTT	CASSVGFGTGELFF
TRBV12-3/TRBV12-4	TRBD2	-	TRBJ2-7	TGTGCCAGCAGCCTAGCGGGAGGGCCCCACGAGCAGTACTTC	CASSLAGGPHEQYF
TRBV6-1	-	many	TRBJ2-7	TGTGCCAGCAGTGAAGCGAGCCAGGTCTTCGACGAGCAGTACTTC	CASSEASQVFDEQYF
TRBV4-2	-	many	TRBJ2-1	TGTGCCAGCAGCCAAGAGCCCAGGAGGTCCTACAATGAGCAGTTCTTC	CASSQEPRRSYNEQFF
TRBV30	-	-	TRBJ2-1	TGTGCCTGGAGTGTACTAGTCCCCTACAATGAGCAGTTCTTC	CAWSVLVPYNEQFF
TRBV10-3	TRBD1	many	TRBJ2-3	TGTGCCATCTCGGAGGAGGGACAGGGAACAGATACGCAGTATTTT	CAISEEGQGTDTQYF
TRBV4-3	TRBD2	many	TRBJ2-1	TGCGCCAGCAGCCAAAGTAGCGGGGGCGGTTACAATGAGCAGTTCTTC	CASSQSSGGGYNEQFF
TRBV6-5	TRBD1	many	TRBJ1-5	TGTGCCAGCAGTCTGACAGGGGGTCAGCCCCAGCATTTT	CASSLTGGQPQHF
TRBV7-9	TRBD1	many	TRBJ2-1	TGTGCCAGCAGCACTAAGGGGGCCCGGAATGAGCAGTTCTTC	CASSTKGARNEQFF
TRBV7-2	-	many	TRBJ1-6	TGTGCCAGCAAGGGTCAGGATAATTCACCCCTCCACTTT	CASKGQDNSPLHF
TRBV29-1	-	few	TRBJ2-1	TGCAGCGTTGAAAGGGGACGGGCCTCCTACAATGAGCAGTTCTTC	CSVERGRASYNEQFF
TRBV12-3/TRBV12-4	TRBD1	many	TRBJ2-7	TGTGCCAGCAGTCCCGGGACAGGGATTTACGAGCAGTACTTC	CASSPGTGIYEQYF
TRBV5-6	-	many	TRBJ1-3	TGTGCCAGCAGCCTGCCAATACGGGATAGGCCTGGAAACACCATATATTTT	CASSLPIRDRPGNTIYF
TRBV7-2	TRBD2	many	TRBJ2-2	TGTGCCAGCAGCTTTTTTTTTCGGGGGGCCGGGGAGCTGTTTTTT	CASSFFFRGAGELFF
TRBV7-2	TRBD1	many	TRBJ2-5	TGTGCCAGCAGCGCCGGGACAGGGGGCGAAGAGACCCAGTACTTC	CASSAGTGGEETQYF
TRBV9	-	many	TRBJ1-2	TGTGCCAGCAGCGCTTGGACGGGAGAAAACGACTATGGCTACACCTTC	CASSAWTGENDYGYTF
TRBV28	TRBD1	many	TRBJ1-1	TGTGCCATCTTAAGCCCCTTAGGGGGCGAGGGGACTGAAGCTTTCTTT	CAILSPLGGEGTEAFF
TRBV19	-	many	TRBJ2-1	TGTGCCAGTAGTATTCCCTCCAATGAGCAGTTCTTC	CASSIPSNEQFF
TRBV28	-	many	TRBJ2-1	TGTGCCAGCCGAGGGGGGCATGAGCAGTTCTTC	CASRGGHEQFF
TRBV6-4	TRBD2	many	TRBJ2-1	TGTGCCAGCAGTGACTCAGCGGGAGGGGGGTACAATGAGCAGTTCTTC	CASSDSAGGGYNEQFF
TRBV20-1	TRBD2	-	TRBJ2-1	TGCAGTGCTAGCGGGCTAGCGGGACCCGTCGGGGTACTCAATGAGCAGTTCTTC	CSASGLAGPVGVLNEQFF
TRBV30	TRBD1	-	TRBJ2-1	TGTGCCTGGAGTCCCGGGACAGGGGCCTACAATGAGCAGTTCTTC	CAWSPGTGAYNEQFF
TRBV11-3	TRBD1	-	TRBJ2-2	TGTGCCAGCAGCTCCACAGGGGCTCGGGTCGGGGAGCTGTTTTTT	CASSSTGARVGELFF
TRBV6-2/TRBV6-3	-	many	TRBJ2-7	TGTGCCAGCAGTTTGCAGGGGCGCCTTTACGAGCAGTACTTC	CASSLQGRLYEQYF
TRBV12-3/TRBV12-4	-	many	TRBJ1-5	TGTGCCAGCAGCAGGGGACCCTCGAGCCATCAGCCCCAGCATTTT	CASSRGPSSHQPQHF
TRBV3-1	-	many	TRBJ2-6	TGTGCCAGCAGCATATCCTCCGGGGCCAGCTCTGGGGCCAACGTCCTGACTTTC	CASSISSGASSGANVLTF
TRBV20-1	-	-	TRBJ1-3	TGCAGTGCTAGTAAAGGTTTCTCTGGAAACACCATATATTTT	CSASKGFSGNTIYF
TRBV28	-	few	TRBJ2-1	TGTGCCAGCAGTTTACGGAGCTCCGGCAATGAGCAGTTCTTC	CASSLRSSGNEQFF
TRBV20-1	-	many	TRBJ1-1	TGCAGTGCCTTTACAGTGAACACTGAAGCTTTCTTT	CSAFTVNTEAFF
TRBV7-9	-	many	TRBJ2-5	TGTGCCAGCAGCCCAAGACTTGCCCCAGAGACCCAGTACTTC	CASSPRLAPETQYF
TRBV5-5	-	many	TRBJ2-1	TGTGCCAGCAGCCTCGAGGGGCAGGGTTACAATGAGCAGTTCTTC	CASSLEGQGYNEQFF
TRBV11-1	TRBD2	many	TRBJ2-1	TGTGCCAGCAGCTTCCCTGGGACTAGCGGGGGCCCTACCTCCTACAATGAGCAGTTCTTC	CASSFPGTSGGPTSYNEQFF
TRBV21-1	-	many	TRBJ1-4	TGTGCCAGCAGGGAACGTGGCGGGCCCGGGGGGGAAAAACTGTTTTTT	CASRERGGPGGEKLFF
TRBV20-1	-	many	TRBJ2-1	TGCAGTGCTAGAGCTACTAGTGGCTCCTACAATGAGCAGTTCTTC	CSARATSGSYNEQFF
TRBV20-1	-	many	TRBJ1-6	TGCAGTGCGGCCCCGGGATGGCTTAGACCACCCCTCCACTTT	CSAAPGWLRPPLHF
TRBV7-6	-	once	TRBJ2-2	TGTGCCAGCAGCTTAGATGGGGTCGGCGGGACCGGGGAGCTGTTTTTT	CASSLDGVGGTGELFF
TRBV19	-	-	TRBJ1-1	TGTGCCAGTATCCTGGGACATCCGAACACTGAAGCTTTCTTT	CASILGHPNTEAFF
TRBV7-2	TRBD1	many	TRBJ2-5	TGTGCCAGCAGCTCCCTAGGACAGGGTGAGGAGACCCAGTACTTC	CASSSLGQGEETQYF
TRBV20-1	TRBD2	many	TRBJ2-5	TGCAGTGCTAGAGATCGCAGCGGGGGGTCCCAAGAGACCCAGTACTTC	CSARDRSGGSQETQYF
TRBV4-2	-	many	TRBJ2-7	TGTGCCAGCAGCCCCTACGACTTATACGAGCAGTACTTC	CASSPYDLYEQYF
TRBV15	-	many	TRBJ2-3	TGTGCCACCAGCAGAGTAGCCGTAGTCTCTGGCACAGATACGCAGTATTTT	CATSRVAVVSGTDTQYF